This TCR beta chain was sequenced in a study of blood T cells in healthy people across ages. Study-wide findings and caveats: Measured against age, TCR beta diversity per million T cells decreased in a roughly linear manner.

This clonotype has just a few counts. Its specificity is not known. A second PCR of 7 to 11 cycles used a sample-barcoded 5' primer and a J-beta primer mix. From the 5' RACE reads, TCRdb called clonotypes with MiXCR, one entry per CDR3 protein. The data contain around 2 million distinct CDR3 sequences, about 39% of them seen just once; the ten biggest clones take up roughly 24%. The CDR3 covers 15 residues. The V gene's germline CDR1 is SGHDN and CDR2 FVKESK. This clonotype originated in a human donor in good health. This chain joins TRBV14 and TRBJ2-5, with a possible D match to TRBD2 (7 bases). The J call is uncertain, as TRBJ2-7 better fits the DNA end. Input material: blood. The CDR3 loop reads CASSRARGDTYEQYF. The CDR3 coding sequence is TGTGCCAGCAGCCGAGCTCGGGGGGACACCTACGAGCAGTACTTC.